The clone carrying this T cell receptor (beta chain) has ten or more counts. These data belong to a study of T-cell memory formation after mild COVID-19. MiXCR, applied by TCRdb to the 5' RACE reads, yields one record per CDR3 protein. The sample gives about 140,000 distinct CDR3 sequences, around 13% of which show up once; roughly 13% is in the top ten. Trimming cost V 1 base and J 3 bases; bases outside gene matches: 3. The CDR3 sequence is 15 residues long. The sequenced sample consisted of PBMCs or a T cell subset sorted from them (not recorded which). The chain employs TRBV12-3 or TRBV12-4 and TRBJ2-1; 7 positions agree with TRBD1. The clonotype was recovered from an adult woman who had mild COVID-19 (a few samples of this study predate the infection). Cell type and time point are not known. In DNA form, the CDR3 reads TGTGCCAGCAGTTTAGGGACAGGCTTCTACAATGAGCAGTTCTTC. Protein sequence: CASSLGTGFYNEQFF.